Below are 32 T cell receptor beta chains sequenced from a single sample in a study of radiation and T cells in renal cell carcinoma. Indicated time point: blood 2 weeks post-SBRT. As for treatment: 15 Gy SBRT to primary tumor, nephrectomy 4 weeks later. The protocol was immunoSEQ multiplex PCR, while the TCRdb copy is restricted to in-frame clones and leaves out a portion. The repertoire consists of about 26,000 clones, with about 85% occurring once and the leading ten covering roughly 30%. The sequenced sample was blood, obtained from a patient whose treatment included radiotherapy and nephrectomy. The receptors were gathered from a man aged 60-69 years with renal cell carcinoma.

The chain recombines TRBV5-1 with TRBJ2-7; D not certain. Germline V gene lookup returns CDR1 SGHRS and CDR2 YFSETQ. The V end was cut by 4 bases, the J end by 6 bases, with 14 bases between. The CDR3 sequence is 13 residues long. The DNA for the CDR3 is TGCGCCAGCAGCCCCGAGAGTCTTGTCGAGCAGTACTTC. Protein: CASSPESLVEQYF.

This clone was observed a handful of times. The same CDR3 is also encoded by other DNA sequences in this sample. The gene calls are TRBV30 and TRBJ1-1; TRBD1 matches 12 bases. The germline gives CDR1 GTSNPN, CDR2 SVGIG (reference sequence). This CDR3 comprises 16 residues. J was trimmed by 3 bases and V by 3 bases; bases with no gene match: 8. CDR3 amino acids: CAWSRRDRGLYTEAFF. The CDR3 DNA sequence: TGTGCCTGGAGCCGAAGGGACAGGGGGCTATACACTGAAGCTTTCTTT.

The J gene is TRBJ1-1, the V gene TRBV9; D is perhaps TRBD1 (6 bases). Trimming removed 4 bases from V and 1 base from J, with 23 bases in between. The germline V gene has CDR1 SGDLS and CDR2 YYNGEE. This CDR3 comprises 18 residues. CDR3 amino acids: CASSPRTGTRGENTEAFF. The DNA of the CDR3 is TGTGCCAGCAGCCCGAGGACCGGGACAAGGGGGGAGAACACTGAAGCTTTCTTT.

The chain joins TRBV7-9 to TRBJ2-1; D unclear. Trimming cost V 5 bases and J 8 bases, with 10 bases left between them. The CDR3 loop spans 12 amino acids. Germline-derived CDR1 and CDR2 are SEHNR and FQNEAQ (reference sequence). The CDR3 protein is CASSLPVHEQFF. CDR3 bases: TGTGCCAGCAGCCTCCCGGTCCATGAGCAGTTCTTC.

V and J are TRBV2 and TRBJ2-1; no firm D call. V dropped 6 bases and J dropped 2 bases, with 11 bases sitting between them. The CDR3 covers 14 residues. Germline assignment: CDR1 SNHLY and CDR2 FYNNEI. CDR3 loop: CASSPLRTYNEQFF. CDR3 nucleotides: TGTGCCAGCAGCCCCCTACGGACCTACAATGAGCAGTTCTTC.

The chain links TRBV21-1 to TRBJ1-1; TRBD1, the table's D call, lacks a check against the DNA. TRBV21-1 is classified as a pseudogene. CDR3 size: 14 residues. CDR3 sequence: CARQNRGSNTEAFF. Written as DNA, the CDR3 is TGTGCCAGACAGAACAGGGGGTCGAACACTGAAGCTTTCTTT.

This clone was recorded once. The J gene is TRBJ2-1, the V gene TRBV7-8; 10 nucleotides line up with TRBD2. The ends lost 2 bases at V and 5 bases at J; junction bases unmatched: 6. There are 16 residues in the CDR3. The germline V gene encodes CDR1 SGHVS and CDR2 FQNEAQ. The CDR3 region has the DNA TGTGCCAGCAGCTTAATACTAGCGGGAAACGACAATGAGCAGTTCTTC. Its translation: CASSLILAGNDNEQFF.

The CDR3 DNA follows: TGTGCCAGCAGCTCTTTGTCTAGCGGAAGTTACGAGCAGTACTTC. Protein product: CASSSLSSGSYEQYF. The chain is built from TRBV5-4 and TRBJ2-7, with TRBD2 matching over 7 bases. There are 15 residues in the CDR3. CDR1 is SGHNT, CDR2 YYREEE, per germline (reference sequence). With 3 bases clipped from V and 4 bases from J, the junction kept 10 bases outside the gene matches.

Only a few counts were recorded for this clone. The chain's CDR3 is CASSDGYEQYF. The DNA of the CDR3 is TGCGCCAGCAGTGATGGCTACGAGCAGTACTTC. This chain joins TRBV10-1 and TRBJ2-7; D ambiguous. CDR1 is WNHNN and CDR2 is SYGVQD in the germline V gene (reference sequence). This CDR3 region has 11 residues. Trimming stripped 3 bases from V and 3 bases from J, with 3 bases between.

The rearrangement joins TRBV7-2 to TRBJ2-5; D uncertain. The J call may not be correct, given that the DNA end is closer to TRBJ2-7. The germline V gene encodes CDR1 SGHTA and CDR2 FQGNSA. The CDR3 is made up of 13 amino acids. CDR3 region: CASSVDGSYEQYF. The CDR3 bases are TGTGCCAGCAGCGTCGACGGCTCCTACGAGCAGTACTTC.

The J gene is TRBJ2-1, the V gene TRBV9; no firm D call. V was pared by 5 bases and J by 6 bases, with 15 bases between. The CDR3 consists of 14 residues. Germline V CDR1 and CDR2: SGDLS, YYNGEE. The chain's CDR3 is CASSSDPDPNEQFF. The CDR3 nucleotides read TGTGCCAGCAGTTCGGATCCCGACCCCAATGAGCAGTTCTTC.

CDR3 residues: CASSTTPQGGNYGYTF. DNA for the CDR3: TGTGCCAGCAGCACCACTCCACAGGGGGGAAACTATGGCTACACCTTC. This chain joins TRBV9 and TRBJ1-2; 8 positions agree with TRBD1. The CDR3 sequence is 16 residues long. Germline trimming cut 4 bases from V and 2 bases from J; bases unmatched to any gene: 10. Germline assignment: CDR1 SGDLS and CDR2 YYNGEE.

In its sample, this clone was seen a few times. This chain joins TRBV9 and TRBJ2-7; 7 positions match TRBD1. CDR3 size: 14 residues. Germline trimming cut 1 base from V and 2 bases from J; bases unmatched to any gene: 3. Germline CDR1 and CDR2: SGDLS and YYNGEE. The DNA of the CDR3 is TGTGCCAGCAGCGTACAGGGGGTCCCCTACGAGCAGTACTTC. The encoded protein is CASSVQGVPYEQYF. Full variable domain (remainder filled in from reference TRBV9 and TRBJ2-7): DSGVTQTPKHLITATGQRVTLRCSPRSGDLSVYWYQQSLDQGLQFLIQYYNGEERAKGNILERFSAQQFPDLHSELNLSSLELGDSALYFCASSVQGVPYEQYFGPGTRLTVT.

The chain employs TRBV30 and TRBJ1-6; TRBD1 is a possible D gene (5 bases). The germline V gene encodes CDR1 GTSNPN and CDR2 SVGIG (reference sequence). This CDR3 comprises 14 residues. Trimming removed 5 bases at V and 9 bases at J, with 17 bases between. The CDR3 is CAWVTGVGGSPLHF. CDR3 nucleotide sequence: TGTGCCTGGGTAACCGGTGTCGGGGGTTCACCCCTCCACTTT.

This rearrangement joins TRBV25-1 to TRBJ2-1; the D gene could be TRBD1 or TRBD2 (5 bases each). Between the trimmed V and J ends, which lost 10 bases and 3 bases, there was a span of 13 bases. The germline V gene has CDR1 MGHDK and CDR2 SYGVNS. The CDR3 covers 13 residues. This CDR3 reads CATEGFYYNEQFF. The CDR3 DNA reads TGTGCCACCGAGGGGTTTTACTACAATGAGCAGTTCTTC.

The chain joins TRBV28 to TRBJ2-1; the D gene is possibly TRBD1 (6 bases). The V and J ends lost 3 bases and 10 bases respectively, with 19 bases between them. The CDR3 runs 15 residues. Per germline, CDR1 MDHEN and CDR2 SYDVKM. CDR3 sequence reads: CASSFGQGFRREQFF. The CDR3 nucleotides read TGTGCCAGCAGTTTTGGGCAGGGGTTTAGGCGGGAGCAGTTCTTC.

The gene calls are TRBV6-1 and TRBJ2-1; 8 bases are shared with TRBD1. This CDR3 has 14 amino acids. Looked up from germline, CDR1 is MNHNS and CDR2 is SASEGT. The ends lost 3 bases at V and 6 bases at J; junction bases unmatched: 4. This CDR3 is CASSEQGAGNEQFF. As DNA, the CDR3 is TGTGCCAGCAGTGAGCAGGGGGCCGGCAATGAGCAGTTCTTC.

The chain joins TRBV2 to TRBJ2-3; 10 bases line up with TRBD2. The CDR3 loop spans 15 amino acids. Germline V gene data show CDR1 as SNHLY and CDR2 as FYNNEI. The trim removed 7 bases at V and 4 bases at J, leaving 8 bases unmatched. The CDR3 loop is CASNPSSGRPDTQYF. CDR3 nucleotide sequence: TGTGCCAGCAACCCGTCTAGCGGGAGACCAGATACGCAGTATTTT.

The chain couples TRBV10-3 to TRBJ2-5; TRBD1 matches at 9 bases. The closer fit of TRBJ2-7 to the DNA end suggests the J call may be wrong. The CDR3 covers 14 residues. The germline V gene has CDR1 ENHRY and CDR2 SYGVKD. The CDR3 coding sequence is TGTGCCATCAGTGGGGGGGACAGGGTGTACGAGCAGTACTTC. It specifies CAISGGDRVYEQYF.

V usage is TRBV5-8 and J usage is TRBJ1-2, with D perhaps TRBD1 (5 bases). Germline CDR1 and CDR2: SGHTS and YDEGEE. This CDR3 is built from 13 residues. V dropped 4 bases and J dropped 5 bases, with 12 bases sitting between them. Written as DNA, the CDR3 is TGTGCCAGCAGCCCCGCGGAGGGGTATGGCTACACCTTC. This codes for CASSPAEGYGYTF.

CDR3 region: CASSPGGVGTYEQYF. The CDR3 DNA reads as TGCGCCAGCAGCCCGGGAGGAGTCGGGACCTACGAGCAGTACTTC. This chain connects TRBV5-1 to TRBJ2-7; 7 positions match TRBD2. The CDR3 is made up of 15 amino acids. The J segment lost 2 bases and the V segment lost 4 bases, leaving 9 bases of the junction unmatched. Germline CDR1 reads SGHRS; CDR2 reads YFSETQ.

The V gene is TRBV15, the J gene TRBJ2-1, with 8 nucleotides matching TRBD1. The V segment lost 1 base and the J segment 7 bases; nucleotides outside the gene matches: 6. CDR1 and CDR2 (germline): LNHNV, YYDKDF (reference sequence). This CDR3 has 15 residues. CDR3 sequence (DNA): TGTGCCACCAGCAGAGGGGGTGGACAGGGAAATGAGCAGTTCTTC. This sequence encodes CATSRGGGQGNEQFF.

CDR3 in amino acids: CASSTSGTDYNEQFF. CDR3 nucleotide sequence: TGTGCCAGCAGCACTAGCGGGACAGACTACAATGAGCAGTTCTTC. The V and J genes are TRBV11-3 and TRBJ2-1, with 10 positions matching TRBD2. CDR3 length: 15 amino acids. Losses at the gene ends were 5 bases for V and 3 bases for J; bases not matched to a gene: 4. Germline V gene lookup returns CDR1 SGHNT and CDR2 YENEEA.

The genes are TRBV11-2 and TRBJ2-7; TRBD2 matches at 7 bases. V shed 3 bases and J 3 bases; nucleotides not matched to a gene: 11. The CDR3 extends over 16 amino acids. Germline V gene sequence: CDR1 SGHAT, CDR2 FQNNGV. As DNA, the CDR3 is TGTGCCAGCAGCTTCCCTATGGGGGGGGTAAGCTACGAGCAGTACTTC. The encoded protein is CASSFPMGGVSYEQYF.

The chain couples TRBV5-4 to TRBJ2-2; 14 bases line up with TRBD2. The CDR3 runs 17 residues. The germline gives CDR1 SGHNT, CDR2 YYREEE (reference sequence). J lost 1 base, V lost 4 bases, and 3 bases had no gene match. The CDR3 reads CASSPGTSGRNTGELFF. CDR3 coding DNA: TGTGCCAGCAGCCCGGGGACTAGCGGGAGGAACACCGGGGAGCTGTTTTTT.

In nucleotides, the CDR3 is TGTGCCAGCAGTTTCCACGGACAGGCCGAAGACTATGGCTACACCTTC. This translates into CASSFHGQAEDYGYTF. V and J are TRBV6-5 and TRBJ1-2; 7 nucleotides line up with TRBD1. The CDR3 has 16 residues. Trimming cost V 4 bases and J 3 bases; bases outside gene matches: 11. In germline, CDR1 is MNHEY, CDR2 SVGAGI.

The rearrangement uses TRBV14 and TRBJ1-2; possibly TRBD1 for D (5 bases). CDR3 size: 17 residues. Trimming left V 0 bases short and J 3 bases short, with 17 bases between. From germline, CDR1 is SGHDN and CDR2 FVKESK. CDR3 residues: CASSQDLGFQGYYGYTF. The CDR3 DNA reads as TGTGCCAGCAGCCAAGATCTTGGTTTTCAGGGCTACTATGGCTACACCTTC.

J is TRBJ1-5 and V is TRBV15, with D unresolved. Germline CDR1 reads LNHNV; CDR2 reads YYDKDF (reference sequence). The ends were cut back, 3 bases at V and 3 bases at J, with 15 bases in the middle. The CDR3 consists of 16 residues. The CDR3 DNA is TGTGCCACCAGCAGCGACGAACTGGGTTACAATCAGCCCCAGCATTTT. This gives the protein CATSSDELGYNQPQHF.

The gene calls are TRBV5-1 and TRBJ2-5, with TRBD2 as a possible D gene (5 bases). The J call is uncertain, as TRBJ2-7 better fits the DNA end. Germline CDR1 is SGHRS and CDR2 is YFSETQ. The CDR3 extends over 12 amino acids. The CDR3, as DNA: TGCGCCAGCAGCGGAGGATACTACGAGCAGTACTTC. It is translated as CASSGGYYEQYF.

The V and J genes are TRBV7-9 and TRBJ2-3; D not resolved. This CDR3 region has 14 residues. Germline CDR1 is SEHNR and CDR2 is FQNEAQ (reference sequence). Trimming shortened V by 1 base and J by 4 bases, and 9 bases separated the two germline ends. The CDR3 sequence: CASSLVPRADTQYF. In DNA, the CDR3 is TGTGCCAGCAGCTTAGTTCCACGCGCAGATACGCAGTATTTT.

J is TRBJ1-5 and V is TRBV19; D unresolved. Trimming took off 3 bases at V and 2 bases at J, with 14 bases between the two ends. Germline values: CDR1 LNHDA, CDR2 SQIVND (reference sequence). This CDR3 has 16 amino acids. CDR3: CASSMQSGDGNQPQHF. The DNA of the CDR3 is TGTGCCAGTAGTATGCAATCTGGGGATGGCAATCAGCCCCAGCATTTT.

V usage is TRBV6-6 and J usage is TRBJ1-1, with a possible D match to TRBD1 (6 bases). Germline V gives CDR1 MNHNY, CDR2 SVGAGI (reference sequence). The CDR3 is 16 amino acids. V lost 6 bases and J lost 7, with 24 bases in between. CDR3 nucleotides: TGTGCCAGCAGCTATGATGGGCCGACAGGAATGCATGAAGCTTTCTTT. Amino acid sequence: CASSYDGPTGMHEAFF.